This is a list of T cell receptor beta chains from one sample in a study of CD8 T cells in Susac syndrome. MiXCR was run by TCRdb on the immunoSEQ multiplex PCR reads, yielding one entry per CDR3 protein. The sample includes about 180,000 distinct CDR3 sequences, about 95% of them seen just once. Sequencing input: CD8+ T cells from PBMCs. The receptors originated from a human donor with multiple sclerosis. The CDR3 runs from the conserved cysteine through the conserved F or W. The order of the fields is J gene, V gene, clone size, D gene, CDR3 DNA, CDR3 protein. D genes are given only for firm matches. Size tells how often a clone was seen (once, few, many) or the class of an expanded clone, and some rows leave it out.

TRBJ2-7	TRBV7-8	NA	TRBD2	TGTGCCAGCAGCTCCCGGGGTAGCGGGGACTCCTACGAGCAGTACTTC	CASSSRGSGDSYEQYF
TRBJ2-1	TRBV29-1	NA	NA	TGCAGCGTTGTTGTAAGGGATCGGGGAAATGAGCAGTTCTTC	CSVVVRDRGNEQFF
TRBJ2-3	TRBV14	NA	TRBD1	TGTGCCAGCAGCCAAGTTCGGACAGGCTGGGGCACAGATACGCAGTATTTT	CASSQVRTGWGTDTQYF
TRBJ1-2	TRBV12-3/TRBV12-4	once	NA	TGTGCCAGCAGTCCCCGGGGCAGGGTCAATGGCTACACCTTC	CASSPRGRVNGYTF
TRBJ2-7	TRBV19	NA	TRBD2	TGTGCCAGTAGTATAAACGGGAGGGCCCACGAGCAGTACTTC	CASSINGRAHEQYF
TRBJ1-3	TRBV29-1	once	NA	TGCAGCGCCCGGGATCACTCTGGAAACACCATATATTTT	CSARDHSGNTIYF
TRBJ1-4	TRBV4-2	NA	NA	TGTGCCAGCAGCCCGACAGCTAATGAAAAACTGTTTTTT	CASSPTANEKLFF
TRBJ2-3	TRBV21-1	NA	NA	TGTGCCAGCAGCAAAGAAAGGCAGGGTTCCAGCGGGAGGGCCTGGGATACGCAGTATTTT	CASSKERQGSSGRAWDTQYF
TRBJ1-2	TRBV9	NA	TRBD1	TGTGCCAGCAGCGTAGAGGGACAGGGGGCTATAGGCTATGGCTACACCTTC	CASSVEGQGAIGYGYTF
TRBJ1-5	TRBV27	NA	NA	TGTGCCAGCAGTTTACGCCCCAGGGGATTCAATCAGCCCCAGCATTTT	CASSLRPRGFNQPQHF
TRBJ2-1	TRBV15	NA	TRBD2	TGTGCCACCAGCAGAGATGGCGGGAGGATCAATGAGCAGTTCTTC	CATSRDGGRINEQFF
TRBJ2-1	TRBV28	NA	TRBD2	TGTGCCAGCAGCGGACTAGCGGATCACAATGAGCAGTTCTTC	CASSGLADHNEQFF
TRBJ2-3	TRBV28	once	NA	TGTGCCAGCAGAGGTCAAGTTACGCAGTATTTT	CASRGQVTQYF
TRBJ2-3	TRBV9	NA	NA	TGTGCCAGCAGCGCGGGAGCTGAACTCACGCAGTATTTT	CASSAGAELTQYF
TRBJ2-1	TRBV28	NA	NA	TGTGCCAGCAGTACACAGGGAAGCTCCTACAATGAGCAGTTCTTC	CASSTQGSSYNEQFF
TRBJ2-3	TRBV11-2	NA	NA	TGTGCCAGCAGCCCGGTGAGAGATACGCAGTATTTT	CASSPVRDTQYF
TRBJ1-5	TRBV27	NA	NA	TGTGCCACCGGAAACGGGGCAGGTCAGCCCCAGCATTTT	CATGNGAGQPQHF
TRBJ2-2	TRBV9	NA	NA	TGTGCCAGCGGGGTGCAGGGACGGGCCGGGGAGCTGTTTTTT	CASGVQGRAGELFF
TRBJ1-1	TRBV3-1	once	NA	TGTGCCAGCAGCCAAGATTCCAGGGCCACTGAAGCTTTCTTT	CASSQDSRATEAFF
TRBJ1-2	TRBV5-6	NA	TRBD1	TGTGCCAGCAGCTTGGGAGGGGGCGTAAACTATGGCTACACCTTC	CASSLGGGVNYGYTF
TRBJ2-7	TRBV2	NA	TRBD2	TGTGCCAGCAGACCCTTAGCGGGGGGCCTCTACGAGCAGTACTTC	CASRPLAGGLYEQYF
TRBJ1-5	TRBV19	NA	NA	TGTGCCAGTAGGACCCGGGCCTCAGGTAGGGAGCCCCAGCATTTT	CASRTRASGREPQHF
TRBJ2-7	TRBV4-2	NA	NA	TGTGCCAGCAGCCAACCACCTGGCGGCGATTCCTACGAGCAGTACTTC	CASSQPPGGDSYEQYF
TRBJ2-5	TRBV9	NA	NA	TGTGCCAGCAGCGTAGGTTTGCGGACGGATGGGGAGACCCAGTACTTC	CASSVGLRTDGETQYF
TRBJ1-1	TRBV29-1	NA	TRBD1	TGCAGCGTTCTTGGGACAGGGGTTGCTTTCTTT	CSVLGTGVAFF
TRBJ2-1	TRBV28	NA	TRBD2	TGTGCCAGCAGTCCCCTGGGACTAGCGGTTTACAATGAGCAGTTCTTC	CASSPLGLAVYNEQFF
TRBJ2-7	TRBV6-5	NA	TRBD1	TGTGCCAGCAGTTACTCCCTGGACAGGGGGCCCTACGAGCAGTACTTC	CASSYSLDRGPYEQYF
TRBJ1-5	TRBV20-1	NA	NA	TGCAGTGCTAGAGATCGGGGATATCAGCCCCAGCATTTT	CSARDRGYQPQHF
TRBJ2-1	TRBV9	NA	NA	TGTGCCAGCAGCGTGGAGGACTCGGATGAGCAGTTCTTC	CASSVEDSDEQFF
TRBJ2-1	TRBV20-1	NA	TRBD2	TGCAGTGTCAGACGGGAACTAGCGGGGCCAAGCTCCTACAATGAGCAGTTCTTC	CSVRRELAGPSSYNEQFF
TRBJ2-1	TRBV29-1	once	NA	TGCAGCGTTGTTGGAGGGAGTGAAGTGGTGAATGAGCAGTTCTTC	CSVVGGSEVVNEQFF
TRBJ1-6	TRBV7-8	NA	NA	TGTGCCAGCAGCTTAATGACAGCGGTTAATTCACCCCTCCACTTT	CASSLMTAVNSPLHF
TRBJ2-7	TRBV20-1	NA	NA	TGCAGCTACTCTCGACCGGGACACAAGCCTTACGAGCAGTACTTC	CSYSRPGHKPYEQYF
TRBJ2-2	TRBV5-1	NA	TRBD1	TGCGCCAGCAGCTTGGCGAGGGGGCACACCGGGGAGCTGTTTTTT	CASSLARGHTGELFF
TRBJ2-7	TRBV7-9	NA	TRBD2	TGTGCCAGCAACCTAGCGGGGACCTACGAGCAGTACTTC	CASNLAGTYEQYF
TRBJ1-3	TRBV7-9	NA	TRBD1	TGTGCCAGCAGCTCATGGACAGGGCTTCGAAACACCATATATTTT	CASSSWTGLRNTIYF
TRBJ2-1	TRBV9	NA	TRBD2	TGTGCCAGCAGCGTAGATTTTAGCGGGAATACGGGAGAATACAATGAGCAGTTCTTC	CASSVDFSGNTGEYNEQFF
TRBJ2-1	TRBV20-1	once	NA	TGCAGTGCCCCGAACGGGGGAGTAACCTACAATGAGCAGTTCTTC	CSAPNGGVTYNEQFF
TRBJ2-1	TRBV11-2	NA	NA	TGTGCCAGCAGCTTCGAAGCGGGCTGGTCCTACAATGAGCAGTTCTTC	CASSFEAGWSYNEQFF
TRBJ2-7	TRBV3-1	NA	NA	TGTGCCAGCAGCCATTCTAACTACGAGCAGTACTTC	CASSHSNYEQYF
TRBJ2-1	TRBV11-2	NA	NA	TGTGCCAGCAGCTTAGATGTTAGTCCGAGCTCCTACAATGAGCAGTTCTTC	CASSLDVSPSSYNEQFF
TRBJ2-7	TRBV29-1	NA	TRBD2	TGCAGCGTTGAACTGAGGGCTAGCGGGAGATCCTACGAGCAGTACTTC	CSVELRASGRSYEQYF
TRBJ2-6	TRBV9	NA	NA	TGTGCCAGCAGCGGGAGAATCCGAAGCTCTGGGGCCAACGTCCTGACTTTC	CASSGRIRSSGANVLTF
TRBJ2-1	TRBV29-1	NA	NA	TGCAGCGTTGAAGACGGGCGGGACTACAATGAGCAGTTCTTC	CSVEDGRDYNEQFF
TRBJ2-3	TRBV3-1	NA	NA	TGTGCCAGCAGCCAAGGCTTGAACACAGATACGCAGTATTTT	CASSQGLNTDTQYF
TRBJ1-1	TRBV9	NA	NA	TGTGCCAGCAGCGCGCTAAACTCCGACGAAGCTTTCTTT	CASSALNSDEAFF
TRBJ2-1	TRBV15	NA	NA	TGTGCCACCAGCAGAGATAGGGAGGTCTCCTACAATGAGCAGTTCTTC	CATSRDREVSYNEQFF
TRBJ2-7	TRBV19	NA	TRBD2	TGTGCCAGTAGGGCGGGGGACTCCTACGAGCAGTACTTC	CASRAGDSYEQYF
TRBJ1-2	TRBV7-9	NA	NA	TGTGCCAGCAGCTTAGGAGGGGCCTACACCTTC	CASSLGGAYTF
TRBJ2-3	TRBV13	NA	NA	TGTGCCAGCAGCCAGGAGACCACAGATACGCAGTATTTT	CASSQETTDTQYF
TRBJ1-1	TRBV14	NA	NA	TGTGCCAGCAGCCCCTGGGGCAGGGGCACTGAAGCTTTCTTT	CASSPWGRGTEAFF
TRBJ2-5	TRBV18	NA	NA	TGTGCCAGCTCACCATCCCCCCGACTCCGGGGAGAGACCCAGTACTTC	CASSPSPRLRGETQYF
TRBJ1-2	TRBV2	NA	NA	TGTGCCAGCAGTCCTGACAGAAGAAACTATGGCTACACCTTC	CASSPDRRNYGYTF
TRBJ2-1	TRBV6-5	NA	NA	TGTGCCAGCAGAGGACCGGTGGGTGAGCAGTTCTTC	CASRGPVGEQFF
TRBJ2-1	TRBV20-1	NA	TRBD2	TGCAGTGCTAGAGATGGGCTAGCGGGGGACAATGAGCAGTTCTTC	CSARDGLAGDNEQFF